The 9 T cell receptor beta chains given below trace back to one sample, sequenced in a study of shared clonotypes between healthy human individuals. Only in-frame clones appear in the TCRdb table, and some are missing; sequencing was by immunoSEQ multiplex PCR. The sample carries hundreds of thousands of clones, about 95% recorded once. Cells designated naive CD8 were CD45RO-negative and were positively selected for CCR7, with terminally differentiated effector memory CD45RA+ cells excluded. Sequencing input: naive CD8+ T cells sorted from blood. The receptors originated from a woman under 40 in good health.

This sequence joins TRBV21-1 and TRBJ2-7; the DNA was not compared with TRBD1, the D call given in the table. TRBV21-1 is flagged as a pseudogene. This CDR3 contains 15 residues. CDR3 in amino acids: CASSPPGTGAYEQYF. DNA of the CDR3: TGTGCCAGCAGCCCACCCGGGACAGGCGCCTACGAGCAGTACTTC.

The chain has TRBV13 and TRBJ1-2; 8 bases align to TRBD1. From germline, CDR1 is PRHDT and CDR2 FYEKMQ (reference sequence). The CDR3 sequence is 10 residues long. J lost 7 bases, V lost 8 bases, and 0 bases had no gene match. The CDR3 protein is CASGTGGYTF. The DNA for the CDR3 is TGTGCCAGCGGGACAGGTGGCTACACCTTC.

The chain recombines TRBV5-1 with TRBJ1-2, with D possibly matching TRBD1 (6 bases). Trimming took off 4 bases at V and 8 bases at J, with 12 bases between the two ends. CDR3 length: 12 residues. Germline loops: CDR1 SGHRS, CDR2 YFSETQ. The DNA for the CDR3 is TGCGCCAGCAGCGGGAACAGGGCCGGCTACACCTTC. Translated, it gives CASSGNRAGYTF.

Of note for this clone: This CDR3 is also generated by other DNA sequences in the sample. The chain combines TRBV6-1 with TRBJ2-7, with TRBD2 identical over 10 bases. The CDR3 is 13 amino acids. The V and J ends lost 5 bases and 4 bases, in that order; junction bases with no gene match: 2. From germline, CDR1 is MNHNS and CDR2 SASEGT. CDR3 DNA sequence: TGTGCCAGCAGTCTAGCGGGGGTATACGAGCAGTACTTC. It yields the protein CASSLAGVYEQYF.

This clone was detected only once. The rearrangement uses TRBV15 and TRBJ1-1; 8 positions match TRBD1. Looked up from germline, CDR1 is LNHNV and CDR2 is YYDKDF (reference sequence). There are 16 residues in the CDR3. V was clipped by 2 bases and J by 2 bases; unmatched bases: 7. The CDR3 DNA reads TGTGCCACCAGCAGACGTACCGGGACAGGTAACACTGAAGCTTTCTTT. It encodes CATSRRTGTGNTEAFF.

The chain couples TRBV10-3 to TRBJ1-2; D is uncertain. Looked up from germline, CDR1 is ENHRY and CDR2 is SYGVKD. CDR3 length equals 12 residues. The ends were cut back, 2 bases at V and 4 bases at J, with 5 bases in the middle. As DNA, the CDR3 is TGTGCCATCAGTGAGGAACCCTATGGCTACACCTTC. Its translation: CAISEEPYGYTF.

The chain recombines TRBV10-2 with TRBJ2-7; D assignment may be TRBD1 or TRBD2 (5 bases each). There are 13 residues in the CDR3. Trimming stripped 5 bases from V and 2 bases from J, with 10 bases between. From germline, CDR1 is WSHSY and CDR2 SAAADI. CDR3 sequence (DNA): TGCGCCAGCAGTCCGGGACCGACCTACGAGCAGTACTTC. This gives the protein CASSPGPTYEQYF.

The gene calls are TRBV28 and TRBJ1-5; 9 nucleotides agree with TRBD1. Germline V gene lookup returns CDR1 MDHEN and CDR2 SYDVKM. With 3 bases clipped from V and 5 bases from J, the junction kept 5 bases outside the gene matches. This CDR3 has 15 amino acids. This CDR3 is CASSLWTGVDQPQHF. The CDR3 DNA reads TGTGCCAGCAGTTTGTGGACAGGGGTGGATCAGCCCCAGCATTTT.

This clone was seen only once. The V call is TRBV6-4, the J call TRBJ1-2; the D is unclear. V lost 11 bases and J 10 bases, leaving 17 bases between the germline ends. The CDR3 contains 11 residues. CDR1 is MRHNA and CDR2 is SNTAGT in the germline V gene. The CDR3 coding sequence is TGTGCCCAAACCGGGGAGTCGGCCTACACCTTC. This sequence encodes CAQTGESAYTF.